This T cell receptor (beta chain) is from a study of CD8+ T cells in alopecia areata. This CDR3 has 15 residues. Trimming shortened V by 6 bases and J by 0 bases, and 13 bases separated the two germline ends. Germline CDR1 and CDR2: SEHNR and FQNEAQ (reference sequence). Reverse transcribed after extraction, RNA yielded cDNA as the sequencing template. Here immunoSEQ multiplex PCR was the method, and the copy in TCRdb shows in-frame clones only, minus some. The sample yields about 69,000 clones, roughly 61% seen once. Peripheral blood samples and lesional scalp punch biopsies were obtained from alopecia areata patients.

V and J are TRBV7-9 and TRBJ2-3; maybe TRBD2 (5 bases). The TCR was taken from a human donor with alopecia areata. The material was CD8+ T cells sorted from blood, obtained at week 0. CDR3 in amino acids: CASRWEPTSTDTQYF. CDR3 DNA sequence: TGTGCCAGCAGGTGGGAGCCTACTAGCACAGATACGCAGTATTTT.